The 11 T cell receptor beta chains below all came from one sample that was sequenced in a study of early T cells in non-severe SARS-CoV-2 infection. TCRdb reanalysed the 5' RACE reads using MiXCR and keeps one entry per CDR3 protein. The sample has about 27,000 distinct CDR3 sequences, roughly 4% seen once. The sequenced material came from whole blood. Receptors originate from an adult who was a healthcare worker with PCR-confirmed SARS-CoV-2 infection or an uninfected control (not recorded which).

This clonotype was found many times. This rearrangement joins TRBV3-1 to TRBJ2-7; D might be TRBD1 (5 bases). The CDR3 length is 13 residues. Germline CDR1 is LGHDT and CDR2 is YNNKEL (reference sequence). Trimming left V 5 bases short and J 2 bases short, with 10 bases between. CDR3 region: CASSRGLTYEQYF. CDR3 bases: TGTGCCAGCAGCAGGGGCCTGACCTACGAGCAGTACTTC.

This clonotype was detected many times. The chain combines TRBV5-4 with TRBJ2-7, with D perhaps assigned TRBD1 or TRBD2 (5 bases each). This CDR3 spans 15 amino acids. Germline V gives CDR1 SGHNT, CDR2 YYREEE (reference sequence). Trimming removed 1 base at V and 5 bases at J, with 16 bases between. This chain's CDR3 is CASSLLAGSSHEQYF. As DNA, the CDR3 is TGTGCCAGCAGCTTGCTGGCAGGGAGTTCCCACGAGCAGTACTTC. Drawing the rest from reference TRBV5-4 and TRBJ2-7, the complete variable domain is ETGVTQSPTHLIKTRGQQVTLRCSSQSGHNTVSWYQQALGQGPQFIFQYYREEENGRGNFPPRFSGLQFPNYSSELNVNALELDDSALYLCASSLLAGSSHEQYFGPGTRLTVT.

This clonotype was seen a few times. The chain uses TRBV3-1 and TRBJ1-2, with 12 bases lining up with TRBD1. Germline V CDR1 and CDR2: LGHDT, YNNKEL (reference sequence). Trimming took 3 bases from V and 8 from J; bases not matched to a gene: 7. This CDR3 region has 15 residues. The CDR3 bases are TGTGCCAGCAGCCATTCCCGGGACAGGGGGCGCGGCTACACCTTC. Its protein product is CASSHSRDRGRGYTF.

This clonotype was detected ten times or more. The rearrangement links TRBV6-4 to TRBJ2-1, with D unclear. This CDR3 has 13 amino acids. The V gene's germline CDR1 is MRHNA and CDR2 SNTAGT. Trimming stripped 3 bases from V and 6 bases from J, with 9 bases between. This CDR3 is CASSEYASNEQFF. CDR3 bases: TGTGCCAGCAGTGAGTATGCGTCCAATGAGCAGTTCTTC.

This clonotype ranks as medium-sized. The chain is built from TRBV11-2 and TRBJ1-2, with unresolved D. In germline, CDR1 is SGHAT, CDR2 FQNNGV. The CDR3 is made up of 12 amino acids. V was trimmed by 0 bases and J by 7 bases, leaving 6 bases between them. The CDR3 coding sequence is TGTGCCAGCAGCTTAGACAGGTCTGGCTACACCTTC. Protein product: CASSLDRSGYTF.

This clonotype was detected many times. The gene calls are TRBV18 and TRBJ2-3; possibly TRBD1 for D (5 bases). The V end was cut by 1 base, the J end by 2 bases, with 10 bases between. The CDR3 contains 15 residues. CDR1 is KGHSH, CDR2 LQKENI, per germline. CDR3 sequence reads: CASSPRGQTTDTQYF. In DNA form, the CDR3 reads TGTGCCAGCTCACCACGAGGACAAACCACAGATACGCAGTATTTT.

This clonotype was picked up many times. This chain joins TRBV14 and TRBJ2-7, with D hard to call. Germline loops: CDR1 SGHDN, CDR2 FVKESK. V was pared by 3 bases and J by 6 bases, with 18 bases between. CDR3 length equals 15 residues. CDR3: CASSQRSGPLREQYF. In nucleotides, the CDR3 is TGTGCCAGCAGCCAGAGGTCCGGGCCGCTACGCGAGCAGTACTTC.

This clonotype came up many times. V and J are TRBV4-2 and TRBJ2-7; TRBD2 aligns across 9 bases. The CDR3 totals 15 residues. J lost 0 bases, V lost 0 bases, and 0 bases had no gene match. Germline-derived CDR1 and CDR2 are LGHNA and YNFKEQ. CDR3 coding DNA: TGTGCCAGCAGCCAAGAACTAGCGGGCTCCTACGAGCAGTACTTC. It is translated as CASSQELAGSYEQYF.

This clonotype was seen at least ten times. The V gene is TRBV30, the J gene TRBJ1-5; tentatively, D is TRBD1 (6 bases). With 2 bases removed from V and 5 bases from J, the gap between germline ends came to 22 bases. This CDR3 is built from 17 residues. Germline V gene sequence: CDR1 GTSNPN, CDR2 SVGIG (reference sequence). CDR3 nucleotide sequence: TGTGCCTGGAGTTCAACATTCAGGACAGAGAGTTATCAGCCCCAGCATTTT. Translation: CAWSSTFRTESYQPQHF.

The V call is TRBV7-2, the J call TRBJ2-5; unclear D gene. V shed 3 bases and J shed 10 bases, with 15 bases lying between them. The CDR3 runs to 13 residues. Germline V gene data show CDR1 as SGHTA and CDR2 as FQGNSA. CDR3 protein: CASSLNALMDQYF. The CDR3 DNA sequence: TGTGCCAGCAGCTTGAACGCTTTAATGGACCAGTACTTC.

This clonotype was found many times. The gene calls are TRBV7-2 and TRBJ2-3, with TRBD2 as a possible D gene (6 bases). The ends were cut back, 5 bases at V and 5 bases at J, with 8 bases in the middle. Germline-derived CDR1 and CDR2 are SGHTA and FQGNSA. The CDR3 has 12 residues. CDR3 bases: TGTGCCAGCAGCGCCGGGAGAGATACGCAGTATTTT. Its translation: CASSAGRDTQYF.